The 31 T cell receptor beta chains below all came from one sample that was sequenced in a study of control samples from healthy donors and cancer patients. Data came from immunoSEQ multiplex PCR; TCRdb stores just in-frame clones and leaves some out. The sample includes about 90,000 clones, 90% to 95% seen only once; the top ten take 1.5%. The material sequenced was blood. The receptors were gathered from a woman in her twenties or thirties in good health.

This rearrangement joins TRBV2 to TRBJ2-1; no reliable D call. The CDR3 contains 12 residues. Germline V gene sequence: CDR1 SNHLY, CDR2 FYNNEI. With 2 bases removed from V and 6 bases from J, the gap between germline ends came to 5 bases. The CDR3 nucleotides read TGTGCCAGCAGTGAAAGGCTCAATGAGCAGTTCTTC. This encodes CASSERLNEQFF.

There are a few counts of this clone. The chain couples TRBV11-2 to TRBJ1-1; D is uncertain. The V gene's germline CDR1 is SGHAT and CDR2 FQNNGV. The germline V and J ends were trimmed by 3 bases and 3 bases, with 2 bases remaining between them. The CDR3 runs 11 residues. In DNA, the CDR3 is TGTGCCAGCAGCTTCTACACTGAAGCTTTCTTT. It is translated as CASSFYTEAFF. The whole variable domain, filled in from reference TRBV11-2 and TRBJ1-1, reads EAGVAQSPRYKIIEKRQSVAFWCNPISGHATLYWYQQILGQGPKLLIQFQNNGVVDDSQLPKDRFSAERLKGVDSTLKIQPAKLEDSAVYLCASSFYTEAFFGQGTRLTVV.

The rearrangement links TRBV5-6 to TRBJ2-1; 7 bases align to TRBD2. The junction had 11 bases not matched to a gene; V was cut back by 4 bases and J by 1 base. This CDR3 comprises 17 residues. Germline CDR1 is SGHDT and CDR2 is YYEEEE. For the CDR3, the DNA is TGTGCCAGCAGCGACGGAGGGCGGGAGTGGTCCTACAATGAGCAGTTCTTC. Its translation is CASSDGGREWSYNEQFF.

This clone was counted a single time. The CDR3 DNA sequence: TGTGCCAGCAGCCACTTCACGGGGAATGAGCAGTTCTTC. Its protein is CASSHFTGNEQFF. V is TRBV3-1 (or the pseudogene TRBV3-2) and J is TRBJ2-1; tentative D call: TRBD2 (5 bases). Germline V gene lookup returns CDR1 LGHDT and CDR2 YNNKEL (reference sequence). The length of the CDR3 is 13 residues. Trimming pared 3 bases from V and 7 bases from J, leaving 10 bases between.

The chain recombines TRBV7-2 with TRBJ2-1, with D perhaps being TRBD1 or TRBD2 (5 bases each). The CDR3 runs 13 residues. Deletions cut 4 bases from V and 4 bases from J, with 8 bases between. Germline V gene sequence: CDR1 SGHTA, CDR2 FQGNSA. DNA for the CDR3: TGTGCCAGCAGCTGGGGACGGTACAATGAGCAGTTCTTC. Protein product: CASSWGRYNEQFF.

V usage is TRBV19 and J usage is TRBJ1-1, with 7 bases lining up with TRBD1. The ends lost 1 base at V and 1 base at J; junction bases unmatched: 12. The germline CDR1 and CDR2 sequences are LNHDA and SQIVND (reference sequence). The length of the CDR3 is 18 residues. Here the CDR3 DNA reads TGTGCCAGTAGTATAGCCCCGGGGGAGGGACAGAAGAACACTGAAGCTTTCTTT. Translation: CASSIAPGEGQKNTEAFF. Using reference TRBV19 and TRBJ1-1 for the parts outside the CDR3, the full variable domain is DGGITQSPKYLFRKEGQNVTLSCEQNLNHDAMYWYRQDPGQGLRLIYYSQIVNDFQKGDIAEGYSVSREKKESFPLTVTSAQKNPTAFYLCASSIAPGEGQKNTEAFFGQGTRLTVV.

This clone appeared a single time. The chain links TRBV18 to TRBJ1-2; possibly TRBD1 for D (5 bases). Germline CDR1 KGHSH, CDR2 LQKENI. Trimming left V 1 base short and J 3 bases short, with 9 bases between. The CDR3 sequence is 14 residues long. CDR3 protein: CASSPRQGDYGYTF. The CDR3 DNA follows: TGTGCCAGCTCACCACGGCAGGGCGACTATGGCTACACCTTC.

The chain links TRBV3-1 (or the pseudogene TRBV3-2) to TRBJ2-7; D tentatively reads TRBD1 or TRBD2 (5 bases each). The CDR3 is made up of 15 amino acids. Looked up from germline, CDR1 is LGHDT and CDR2 is YNNKEL (reference sequence). The germline V and J ends were trimmed by 0 bases and 3 bases, with 12 bases remaining between them. The CDR3 nucleotides are TGTGCCAGCAGCCAAGAGGCAGGGAGCTACTACGAGCAGTACTTC. As protein: CASSQEAGSYYEQYF.

The rearrangement uses TRBV5-1 and TRBJ2-5; D perhaps matches TRBD1 (5 bases). The CDR3 extends over 15 amino acids. In germline, CDR1 is SGHRS, CDR2 YFSETQ. The V and J ends lost 2 bases and 2 bases respectively, with 13 bases between them. CDR3 amino acids: CASSLNRQPQETQYF. In DNA, the CDR3 is TGCGCCAGCAGCTTAAATCGACAGCCACAAGAGACCCAGTACTTC.

The chain is built from TRBV19 and TRBJ1-5, with D tentatively TRBD1 (6 bases). Germline V gene sequence: CDR1 LNHDA, CDR2 SQIVND (reference sequence). The V end was cut by 6 bases, the J end by 5 bases, with 17 bases between. The CDR3 is made up of 15 amino acids. The CDR3 spells CASSGFWGAYQPQHF. The DNA for the CDR3 is TGTGCCAGTAGCGGGTTTTGGGGGGCTTATCAGCCCCAGCATTTT.

The chain uses TRBV7-2 and TRBJ1-6, with a tentative D call TRBD1 (5 bases). The V and J ends lost 5 bases and 5 bases respectively, with 16 bases between them. Germline lookup yields CDR1 SGHTA and CDR2 FQGNSA. The CDR3 has 16 amino acids. The CDR3 nucleotides read TGTGCCAGCAGCCGCGCATTCGACAGACATAATTCACCCCTCCACTTT. Its translation is CASSRAFDRHNSPLHF.

The rearrangement uses TRBV19 and TRBJ1-5, with D possibly being TRBD1 (5 bases). V lost 6 bases and J 5 bases, leaving 8 bases between the germline ends. Looked up from germline, CDR1 is LNHDA and CDR2 is SQIVND (reference sequence). This CDR3 contains 12 residues. The chain's CDR3 is CASRRGDQPQHF. In nucleotides, the CDR3 is TGTGCCAGTAGGAGGGGTGATCAGCCCCAGCATTTT.

This clone was observed a single time. The J gene is TRBJ2-1, the V gene TRBV5-8, with 7 positions matching TRBD2. CDR1 and CDR2 from the germline V gene are SGHTS and YDEGEE. V lost 0 bases, J lost 2 bases, and 8 bases stayed unmatched. This CDR3 contains 17 residues. CDR3 nucleotide sequence: TGTGCCAGCAGCTTGGCCGTTTCGGGGGGTACCTACAATGAGCAGTTCTTC. Its protein product is CASSLAVSGGTYNEQFF.

J is TRBJ1-4 and V is TRBV7-9, with no clear D. V lost 0 bases and J 1 base, leaving 9 bases between the germline ends. The CDR3 covers 16 residues. Germline lookup yields CDR1 SEHNR and CDR2 FQNEAQ (reference sequence). The CDR3 loop is CASSLAYRGTNEKLFF. CDR3 sequence (DNA): TGTGCCAGCAGCTTAGCTTACCGAGGAACTAATGAAAAACTGTTTTTT.

The gene calls are TRBV27 and TRBJ1-1, with TRBD1 as a possible D gene (6 bases). CDR1 is MNHEY and CDR2 is SMNVEV in the germline V gene (reference sequence). Between the trimmed V and J ends, which lost 2 bases and 4 bases, there was a span of 11 bases. This CDR3 spans 14 amino acids. The CDR3 protein is CASSLQGFGTEAFF. DNA for the CDR3: TGTGCCAGCAGTTTACAGGGGTTTGGCACTGAAGCTTTCTTT.

The chain has TRBV6-4 and TRBJ2-3, with 7 bases aligning to TRBD2. CDR1 and CDR2 (germline): MRHNA, SNTAGT. CDR3 length: 19 residues. V shed 0 bases, J shed 4 bases, and the junction held 16 bases outside the gene matches. CDR3 region: CASSDSASGTTNRADTQYF. The DNA of the CDR3 is TGTGCCAGCAGTGACTCCGCTTCCGGGACTACAAATCGCGCAGATACGCAGTATTTT.

V is TRBV2 and J is TRBJ1-5; D may be TRBD1 (6 bases). Germline-derived CDR1 and CDR2 are SNHLY and FYNNEI. Trimming removed 8 bases from V and 4 bases from J, with 12 bases in between. The CDR3 is 13 residues long. The CDR3 DNA follows: TGTGCCAGCGGGGGGCAGGGGAATCAGCCCCAGCATTTT. This encodes CASGGQGNQPQHF.

The V call is TRBV19, the J call TRBJ1-2; D might be TRBD1 (6 bases). Looked up from germline, CDR1 is LNHDA and CDR2 is SQIVND (reference sequence). Trimming cost V 4 bases and J 6 bases, with 18 bases left between them. The CDR3 covers 15 residues. CDR3 sequence reads: CASSNRTVLRNGYTF. The CDR3 DNA reads TGTGCCAGTAGTAACAGGACAGTTCTCAGGAATGGCTACACCTTC. The full variable domain, in which reference TRBV19 and TRBJ1-2 provide the parts outside the CDR3, is DGGITQSPKYLFRKEGQNVTLSCEQNLNHDAMYWYRQDPGQGLRLIYYSQIVNDFQKGDIAEGYSVSREKKESFPLTVTSAQKNPTAFYLCASSNRTVLRNGYTFGSGTRLTVV.

CDR3 protein: CASSSNTIYEQYF. The CDR3 bases are TGTGCCAGCAGCTCCAATACAATCTACGAGCAGTACTTC. The J gene is TRBJ2-7, the V gene TRBV5-4; D not resolved. The CDR3 is 13 amino acids. CDR1 SGHNT and CDR2 YYREEE come from the germline V gene (reference sequence). V was pared by 3 bases and J by 3 bases, with 10 bases between.

The chain joins TRBV9 to TRBJ2-1; the D is unclear. Germline V gives CDR1 SGDLS, CDR2 YYNGEE. The CDR3 runs 17 residues. V was clipped by 3 bases and J by 0 bases, with 16 bases between them. CDR3 loop: CASSAQPTDLSYNEQFF. The CDR3 DNA reads as TGTGCCAGCAGCGCCCAACCGACGGATCTCTCCTACAATGAGCAGTTCTTC.

The chain is built from TRBV3-1 (or the pseudogene TRBV3-2) and TRBJ2-1; 14 nucleotides match TRBD2. Germline assignment: CDR1 LGHDT and CDR2 YNNKEL (reference sequence). This CDR3 is built from 17 residues. With 1 base clipped from V and 5 bases from J, the junction kept 4 bases outside the gene matches. The chain's CDR3 is CASSQGEGLAGDNEQFF. The CDR3 region has the DNA TGTGCCAGCAGCCAAGGGGAGGGACTAGCGGGAGACAATGAGCAGTTCTTC.

This chain uses TRBV19 with TRBJ2-4; 7 nucleotides align to TRBD1. Germline-derived CDR1 and CDR2 are LNHDA and SQIVND (reference sequence). This CDR3 comprises 16 residues. V shed 5 bases and J 1 base; nucleotides not matched to a gene: 8. CDR3 bases: TGTGCCAGTAGTGAGACAGGGCGAGGGGCCAAAAACATTCAGTACTTC. It yields the protein CASSETGRGAKNIQYF. The full variable domain, rest sourced from reference TRBV19 and TRBJ2-4, is DGGITQSPKYLFRKEGQNVTLSCEQNLNHDAMYWYRQDPGQGLRLIYYSQIVNDFQKGDIAEGYSVSREKKESFPLTVTSAQKNPTAFYLCASSETGRGAKNIQYFGAGTRLSVL.

The chain uses TRBV29-1 and TRBJ1-1; no firm D call. Germline V gene sequence: CDR1 SQVTM, CDR2 ANQGSEA. The V end lost 4 bases, the J end lost 0 bases, and 9 bases lay between the germline ends. The CDR3 runs 13 residues. CDR3 DNA: TGCAGCGTTGGAGCGCGGTTGAACACTGAAGCTTTCTTT. Translating it yields CSVGARLNTEAFF.

CDR3 nucleotides: TGCGCCAGCAGCCACCCACAGGGAGGGGACTATGGCTACACCTTC. It is translated as CASSHPQGGDYGYTF. The V and J genes are TRBV4-1 and TRBJ1-2; D is possibly TRBD1 (6 bases). The germline V and J ends were trimmed by 3 bases and 3 bases, with 14 bases remaining between them. CDR1 MGHRA and CDR2 YSYEKL come from the germline V gene. There are 15 residues in the CDR3.

A word on this clone: A read error may produce the germline difference seen at one junction end. The chain combines TRBV27 with TRBJ1-2, with D unclear. From germline, CDR1 is MNHEY and CDR2 SMNVEV (reference sequence). This CDR3 spans 13 amino acids. The CDR3 spells CASRGPPNYGYTF. The CDR3 DNA sequence: TGTGCCAGCAGAGGACCGCCTAATTATGGCTACACCTTC.

The rearrangement joins TRBV19 to TRBJ1-1; maybe TRBD1 (5 bases). The CDR3 spans 15 residues. V lost 5 bases and J 0 bases, leaving 13 bases between the germline ends. The germline gives CDR1 LNHDA, CDR2 SQIVND (reference sequence). The DNA of the CDR3 is TGTGCCAGTAGTCAGACAGCCTACATGAACACTGAAGCTTTCTTT. This codes for CASSQTAYMNTEAFF.

This clone was seen just once. The chain recombines TRBV24-1 with TRBJ2-1, with 14 nucleotides matching TRBD2. Germline V CDR1 and CDR2: KGHDR, SFDVKD. This CDR3 has 14 amino acids. V lost 7 bases to trimming and J lost 5 bases; unmatched junction nucleotides: 0. For the CDR3, the DNA is TGTGCCACCAGGGGACTAGCGGGGGACAATGAGCAGTTCTTC. It translates to CATRGLAGDNEQFF.

V is TRBV2 and J is TRBJ2-3; maybe TRBD2 (5 bases). Germline lookup yields CDR1 SNHLY and CDR2 FYNNEI. The CDR3 is 14 amino acids. V dropped 1 base and J dropped 6 bases, with 11 bases sitting between them. The CDR3 DNA follows: TGTGCCAGCAGTGAAGTACTAGACCTGGATACGCAGTATTTT. Protein product: CASSEVLDLDTQYF.

The table lists this clone with a count of one. The chain links TRBV6-2 or TRBV6-3 to TRBJ1-5; TRBD1 matches 9 bases. The CDR3 loop spans 15 amino acids. Germline V gene lookup returns CDR1 MNHEY and CDR2 SVGEGT. V shed 6 bases and J 0 bases; nucleotides not matched to a gene: 3. CDR3 DNA: TGTGCCAGCAGCCAGACAGGGGGTAGCAATCAGCCCCAGCATTTT. It codes for CASSQTGGSNQPQHF.

The genes are TRBV5-5 and TRBJ2-1; 12 bases map to TRBD2. The V gene end was trimmed by 7 bases and the J gene end by 9 bases; junction bases not matched to a gene: 14. There are 16 residues in the CDR3. Germline-derived CDR1 and CDR2 are SGHKS and YYEKEE (reference sequence). CDR3 DNA sequence: TGTGCCAGCTTCGGGACTAGCGGGCACGGCGGGGGTGAGCAGTTCTTC. Encoded protein: CASFGTSGHGGGEQFF.

The chain is built from TRBV5-6 and TRBJ2-7; unclear D gene. V dropped 2 bases and J dropped 3 bases, with 9 bases sitting between them. This CDR3 comprises 13 residues. Germline CDR1 is SGHDT and CDR2 is YYEEEE. The CDR3 DNA sequence: TGTGCCAGCAGCTTCGGCAAAGACTACGAGCAGTACTTC. Protein: CASSFGKDYEQYF.